The next 9 T cell receptor beta chains were all read from a single sample in a study of OX40 agonist ivuxolimab in advanced cancers. The data were produced by immunoSEQ multiplex PCR, yet TCRdb's version contains in-frame clones alone and is incomplete. The sample lists around 35,000 clones, about 85% occurring once. Sequencing was performed on CD4+ or CD8+ T cells sorted from blood, taken in a trial of the OX40 agonist ivuxolimab. All receptors come from an adult with an advanced solid tumor such as melanoma, head and neck, liver or kidney cancer.

The J gene is TRBJ1-2, the V gene TRBV7-9; 10 bases fit TRBD1. The CDR3 covers 18 residues. The V gene's germline CDR1 is SEHNR and CDR2 FQNEAQ (reference sequence). V shed 4 bases, J shed 1 base, and the junction held 12 bases outside the gene matches. The DNA of the CDR3 is TGTGCCAGCAGCTCAACCCCGGGACAGGGGACTTTTAACTATGGCTACACCTTC. As protein: CASSSTPGQGTFNYGYTF.

V and J are TRBV5-1 and TRBJ2-1, with 9 positions matching TRBD2. CDR3 size: 15 residues. CDR1 is SGHRS, CDR2 YFSETQ, per germline. The V gene end was trimmed by 4 bases and the J gene end by 5 bases; junction bases not matched to a gene: 7. The CDR3 region has the DNA TGCGCCAGCAGCCGCCTTAGCGGGAGTGACAATGAGCAGTTCTTC. Translation gives CASSRLSGSDNEQFF.

The chain recombines TRBV9 with TRBJ2-1, with TRBD2 matching over 14 bases. Germline values: CDR1 SGDLS, CDR2 YYNGEE. V shed 1 base and J 4 bases; nucleotides not matched to a gene: 10. CDR3 size: 19 residues. The CDR3 here is CASSVRGLAGGVLYNEQFF. CDR3 nucleotides: TGTGCCAGCAGCGTACGAGGACTAGCGGGGGGAGTGTTATACAATGAGCAGTTCTTC.

The genes are TRBV19 and TRBJ2-3; 7 positions match TRBD2. Looked up from germline, CDR1 is LNHDA and CDR2 is SQIVND (reference sequence). This CDR3 has 16 residues. V was pared by 5 bases and J by 1 base, with 9 bases of the junction left unmatched. CDR3 nucleotides: TGTGCCAGTAGTCCCTTAATAGGGAGGGGCACAGATACGCAGTATTTT. Its translation: CASSPLIGRGTDTQYF. The variable domain in full, with the rest retrieved from reference TRBV19 and TRBJ2-3, is DGGITQSPKYLFRKEGQNVTLSCEQNLNHDAMYWYRQDPGQGLRLIYYSQIVNDFQKGDIAEGYSVSREKKESFPLTVTSAQKNPTAFYLCASSPLIGRGTDTQYFGPGTRLTVL.

This clone has just a few counts. This chain connects TRBV4-1 to TRBJ2-5, with 11 positions matching TRBD2. The ends lost 1 base at V and 4 bases at J; junction bases unmatched: 5. The CDR3 totals 16 residues. Germline-derived CDR1 and CDR2 are MGHRA and YSYEKL. CDR3 in amino acids: CASSQGVSGGVETQYF. CDR3 in DNA: TGCGCCAGCAGCCAAGGGGTTAGCGGGGGGGTAGAGACCCAGTACTTC.

CDR3 in amino acids: CSVEPGNEQFF. The CDR3 nucleotides are TGCAGCGTTGAACCGGGGAATGAGCAGTTCTTC. The V and J genes are TRBV29-1 and TRBJ2-1, with TRBD2 as a possible D gene (5 bases). V was pared by 2 bases and J by 7 bases, with 6 bases between. The germline V gene encodes CDR1 SQVTM and CDR2 ANQGSEA. This CDR3 comprises 11 residues.

The J gene is TRBJ2-3, the V gene TRBV28; D is possibly TRBD1 or TRBD2 (5 bases each). This CDR3 has 15 residues. V was pared by 10 bases and J by 1 base, with 18 bases between. CDR1 is MDHEN and CDR2 is SYDVKM in the germline V gene. CDR3 DNA: TGTGCCACCAGGATCGCCGGGGCAGGCACAGATACGCAGTATTTT. Translation gives CATRIAGAGTDTQYF.

Here the CDR3 DNA reads TGTGCCAGCAAAATCGGCGGGGGGGCCAGAGATACGCAGTATTTT. This sequence encodes CASKIGGGARDTQYF. J is TRBJ2-3 and V is TRBV28; 9 positions agree with TRBD2. The junction had 10 bases not matched to a gene; V was cut back by 7 bases and J by 5 bases. The CDR3 consists of 15 residues. Germline V CDR1 and CDR2: MDHEN, SYDVKM. Full variable domain (missing parts from reference TRBV28 and TRBJ2-3): DVKVTQSSRYLVKRTGEKVFLECVQDMDHENMFWYRQDPGLGLRLIYFSYDVKMKEKGDIPEGYSVSREKKERFSLILESASTNQTSMYLCASKIGGGARDTQYFGPGTRLTVL.

The rearrangement links TRBV7-2 to TRBJ2-1; 7 bases are shared with TRBD1. The germline gives CDR1 SGHTA, CDR2 FQGNSA. The CDR3 runs 16 residues. Germline trimming cut 4 bases from V and 5 bases from J; bases unmatched to any gene: 11. CDR3 residues: CASSSRTGRGNNEQFF. In DNA, the CDR3 is TGTGCCAGCAGCTCCCGGACAGGCCGAGGGAACAATGAGCAGTTCTTC.